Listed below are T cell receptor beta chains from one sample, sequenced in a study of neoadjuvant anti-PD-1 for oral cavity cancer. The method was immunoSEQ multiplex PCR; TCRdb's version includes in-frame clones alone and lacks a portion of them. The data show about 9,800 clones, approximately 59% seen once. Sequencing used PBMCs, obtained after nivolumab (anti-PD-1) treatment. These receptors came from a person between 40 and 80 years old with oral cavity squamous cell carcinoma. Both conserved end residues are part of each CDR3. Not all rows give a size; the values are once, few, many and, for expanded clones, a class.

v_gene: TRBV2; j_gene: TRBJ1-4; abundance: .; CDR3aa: CASITTGIVATNEKLFF
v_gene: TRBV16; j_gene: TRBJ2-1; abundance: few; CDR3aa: CASSPNNEQFF
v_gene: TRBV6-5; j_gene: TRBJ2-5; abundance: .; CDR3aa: CASSYSGGRGTQYF
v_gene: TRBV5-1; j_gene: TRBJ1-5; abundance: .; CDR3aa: CASSLQVNQPQHF
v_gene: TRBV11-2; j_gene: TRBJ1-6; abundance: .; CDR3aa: CASSLVGGRSPLHF
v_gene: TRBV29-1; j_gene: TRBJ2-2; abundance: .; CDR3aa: CSVEISSGGYGELFF
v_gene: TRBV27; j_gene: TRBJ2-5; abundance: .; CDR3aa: CASSLSASGTGETQYF
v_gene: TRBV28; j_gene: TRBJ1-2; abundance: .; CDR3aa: CASSYPFGLPSDGYTF
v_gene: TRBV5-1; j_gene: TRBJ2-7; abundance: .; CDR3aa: CASSLDLTVIEQYF
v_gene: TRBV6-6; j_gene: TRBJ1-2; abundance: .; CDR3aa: CASSLPRGPPNYGYTF
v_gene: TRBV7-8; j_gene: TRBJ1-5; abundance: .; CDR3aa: CASSLDGTNNQPQHF
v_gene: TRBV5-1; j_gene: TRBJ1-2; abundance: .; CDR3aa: CASSPFGNEGYGYTF